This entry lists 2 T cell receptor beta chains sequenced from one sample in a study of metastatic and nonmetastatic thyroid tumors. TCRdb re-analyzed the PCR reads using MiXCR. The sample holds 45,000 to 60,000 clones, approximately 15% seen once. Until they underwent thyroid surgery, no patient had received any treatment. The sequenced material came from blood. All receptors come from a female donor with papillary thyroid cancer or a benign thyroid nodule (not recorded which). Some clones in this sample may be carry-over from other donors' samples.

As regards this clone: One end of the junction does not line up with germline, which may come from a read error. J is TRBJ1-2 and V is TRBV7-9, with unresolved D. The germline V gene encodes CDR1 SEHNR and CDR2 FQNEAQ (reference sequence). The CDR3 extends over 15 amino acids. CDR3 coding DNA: TGTGCCAGCATCTTAAGTACGGGATGGAGGCATGGCTACACCTTC. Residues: CASILSTGWRHGYTF.

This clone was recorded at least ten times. The CDR3 sequence is CASSYPAWDPYNEQFF. CDR3 coding DNA: TGTGCCAGCAGTTACCCTGCGTGGGACCCCTACAATGAGCAGTTCTTC. The V gene is TRBV6-2 or TRBV6-3, the J gene TRBJ2-1, with D perhaps being TRBD1 or TRBD2 (5 bases each). Germline CDR1 reads MNHEY; CDR2 reads SVGEGT. This CDR3 is built from 16 residues. Trimming removed 2 bases at V and 2 bases at J, with 13 bases between.